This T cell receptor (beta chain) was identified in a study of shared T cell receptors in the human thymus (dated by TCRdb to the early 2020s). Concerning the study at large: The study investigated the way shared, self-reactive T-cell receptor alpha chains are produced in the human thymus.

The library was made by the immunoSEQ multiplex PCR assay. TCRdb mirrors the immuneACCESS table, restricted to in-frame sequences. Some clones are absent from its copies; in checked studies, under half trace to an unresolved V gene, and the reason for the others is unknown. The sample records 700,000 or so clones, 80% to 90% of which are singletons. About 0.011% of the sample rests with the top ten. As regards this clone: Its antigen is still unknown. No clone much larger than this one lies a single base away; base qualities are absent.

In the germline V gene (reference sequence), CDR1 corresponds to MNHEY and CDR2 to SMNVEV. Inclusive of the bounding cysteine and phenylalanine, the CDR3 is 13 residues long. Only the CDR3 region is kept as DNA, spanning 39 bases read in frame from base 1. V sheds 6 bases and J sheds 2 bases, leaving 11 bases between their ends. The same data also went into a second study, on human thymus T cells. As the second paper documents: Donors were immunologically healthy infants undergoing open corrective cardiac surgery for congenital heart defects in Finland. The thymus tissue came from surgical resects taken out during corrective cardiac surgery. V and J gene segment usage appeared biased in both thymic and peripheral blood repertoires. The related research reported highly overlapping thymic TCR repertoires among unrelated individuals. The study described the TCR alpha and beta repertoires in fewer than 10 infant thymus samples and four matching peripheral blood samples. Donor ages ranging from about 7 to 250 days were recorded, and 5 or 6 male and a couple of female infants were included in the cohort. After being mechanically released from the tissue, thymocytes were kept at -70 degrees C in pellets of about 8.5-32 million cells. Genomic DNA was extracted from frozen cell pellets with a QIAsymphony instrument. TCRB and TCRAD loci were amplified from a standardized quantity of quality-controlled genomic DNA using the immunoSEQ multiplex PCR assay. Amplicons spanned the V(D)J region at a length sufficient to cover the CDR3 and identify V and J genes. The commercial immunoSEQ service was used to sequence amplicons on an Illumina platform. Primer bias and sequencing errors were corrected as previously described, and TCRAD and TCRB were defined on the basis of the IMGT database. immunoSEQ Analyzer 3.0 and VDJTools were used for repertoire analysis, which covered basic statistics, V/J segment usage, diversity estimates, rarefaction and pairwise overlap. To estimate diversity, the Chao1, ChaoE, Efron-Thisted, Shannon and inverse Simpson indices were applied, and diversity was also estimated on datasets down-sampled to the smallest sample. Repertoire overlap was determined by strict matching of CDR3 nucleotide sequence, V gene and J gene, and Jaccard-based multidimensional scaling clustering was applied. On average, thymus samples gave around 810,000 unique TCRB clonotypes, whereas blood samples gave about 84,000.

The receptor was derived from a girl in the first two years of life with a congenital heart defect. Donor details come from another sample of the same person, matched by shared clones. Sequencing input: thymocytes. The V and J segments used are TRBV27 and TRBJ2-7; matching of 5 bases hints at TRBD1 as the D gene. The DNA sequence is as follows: TGTGCCAGCAGCGCAAGGGGCACCTACGAGCAGTACTTC. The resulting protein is CASSARGTYEQYF.